This T cell receptor (beta chain) was identified in a study of T cells in Graves' hyperthyroidism and ophthalmopathy. Study conclusions and caveats: Peripheral blood also featured most of the thyroid clonotypes expanded above 0.001.

Note on this clonotype: Its antigen is unidentified.

It was RNA transcripts that yielded the amplified TCR beta CDR3 regions. First-round RT-PCR targeting the TCR CDR3 was performed with the HTBI primer set. Each CDR3 protein gets one entry after TCRdb re-called the multiplex PCR reads with MiXCR. Altogether over 500,000 distinct CDR3 sequences are present, over 45% being singletons, with the ten largest covering about 43%. Patients were excluded because of uncontrolled infection, other autoimmune disease, pregnancy or lactation. Sequencing was done on a sample of peripheral blood or thyroid tissue (not recorded which). The origin of this receptor is an adult woman with Graves' disease, either hyperthyroidism or ophthalmopathy (not recorded which).

Here the CDR3 reads CASSQSGSPARETQYF. The CDR3 bases are TGTGCCAGCAGCCAGTCCGGGTCTCCGGCCCGGGAGACCCAGTACTTC. The chain recombines TRBV7-9 with TRBJ2-5; D gene unclear. Germline CDR1 SEHNR, CDR2 FQNEAQ (reference sequence). The CDR3 runs to 16 residues. V was cut by 5 bases and J by 5 bases, with 21 bases left in between.